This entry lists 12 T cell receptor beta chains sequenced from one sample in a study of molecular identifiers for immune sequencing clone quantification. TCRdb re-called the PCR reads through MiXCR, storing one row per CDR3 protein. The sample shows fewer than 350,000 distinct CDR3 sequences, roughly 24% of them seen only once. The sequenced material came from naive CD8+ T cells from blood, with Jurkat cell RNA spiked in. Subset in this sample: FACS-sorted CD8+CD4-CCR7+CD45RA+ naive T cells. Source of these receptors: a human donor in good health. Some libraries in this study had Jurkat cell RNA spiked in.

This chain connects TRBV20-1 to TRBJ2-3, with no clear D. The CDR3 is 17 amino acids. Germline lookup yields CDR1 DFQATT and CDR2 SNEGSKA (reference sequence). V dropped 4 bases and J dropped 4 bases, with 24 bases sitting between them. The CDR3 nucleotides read TGCAGTGCTATAGATCATGGGGTAGAAAGGGTCCCAGATACGCAGTATTTT. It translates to CSAIDHGVERVPDTQYF.

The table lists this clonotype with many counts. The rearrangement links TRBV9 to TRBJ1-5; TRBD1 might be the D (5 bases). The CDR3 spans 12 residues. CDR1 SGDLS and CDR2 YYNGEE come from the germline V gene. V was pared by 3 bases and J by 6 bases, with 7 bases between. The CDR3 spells CASSAGGQPQHF. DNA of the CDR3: TGTGCCAGCAGCGCCGGGGGTCAGCCCCAGCATTTT.

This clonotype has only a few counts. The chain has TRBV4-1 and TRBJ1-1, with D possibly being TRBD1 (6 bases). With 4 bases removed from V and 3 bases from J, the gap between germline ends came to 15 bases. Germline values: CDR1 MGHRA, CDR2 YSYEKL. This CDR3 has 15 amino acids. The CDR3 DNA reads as TGCGCCAGCAGCCGAAAACAGGGACTTGACACTGAAGCTTTCTTT. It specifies CASSRKQGLDTEAFF.

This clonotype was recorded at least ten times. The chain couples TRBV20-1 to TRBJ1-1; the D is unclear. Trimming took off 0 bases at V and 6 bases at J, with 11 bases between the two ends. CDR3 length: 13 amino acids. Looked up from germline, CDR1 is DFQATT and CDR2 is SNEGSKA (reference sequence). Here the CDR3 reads CSARDPQQPEAFF. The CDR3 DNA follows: TGCAGTGCTAGAGATCCCCAGCAGCCTGAAGCTTTCTTT.

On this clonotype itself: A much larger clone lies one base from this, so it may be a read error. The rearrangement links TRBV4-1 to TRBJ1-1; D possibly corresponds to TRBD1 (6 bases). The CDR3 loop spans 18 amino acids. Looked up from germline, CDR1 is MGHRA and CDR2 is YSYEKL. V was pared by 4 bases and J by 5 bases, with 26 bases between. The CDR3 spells CASSPTGTRARENTEAFF. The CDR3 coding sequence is TGCGCCAGCAGCCCTACCGGGACAAGGGCACGAGAGAATACTGAAGCTTTCTTT.

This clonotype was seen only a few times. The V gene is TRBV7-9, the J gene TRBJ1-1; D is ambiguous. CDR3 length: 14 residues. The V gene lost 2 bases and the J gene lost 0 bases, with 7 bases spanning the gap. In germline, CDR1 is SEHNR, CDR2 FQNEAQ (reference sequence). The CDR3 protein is CASSLPGLNTEAFF. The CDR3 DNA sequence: TGTGCCAGCAGCTTACCGGGCCTGAACACTGAAGCTTTCTTT.

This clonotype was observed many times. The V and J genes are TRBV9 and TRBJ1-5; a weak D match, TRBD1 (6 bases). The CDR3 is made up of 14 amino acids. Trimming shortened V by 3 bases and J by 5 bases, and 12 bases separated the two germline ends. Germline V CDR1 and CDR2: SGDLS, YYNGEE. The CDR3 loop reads CASSAGQNYQPQHF. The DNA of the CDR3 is TGTGCCAGCAGCGCGGGACAAAATTATCAGCCCCAGCATTTT.

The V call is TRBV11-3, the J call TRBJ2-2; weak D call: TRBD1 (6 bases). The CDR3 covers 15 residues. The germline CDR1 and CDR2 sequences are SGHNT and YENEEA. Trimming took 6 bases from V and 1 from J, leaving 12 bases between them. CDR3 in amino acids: CASSSGAVNTGELFF. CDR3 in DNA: TGTGCCAGCAGTTCAGGGGCCGTGAACACCGGGGAGCTGTTTTTT. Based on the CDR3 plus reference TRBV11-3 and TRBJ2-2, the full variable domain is EAGVVQSPRYKIIEKKQPVAFWCNPISGHNTLYWYLQNLGQGPELLIRYENEEAVDDSQLPKDRFSAERLKGVDSTLKIQPAELGDSAVYLCASSSGAVNTGELFFGEGSRLTVL.

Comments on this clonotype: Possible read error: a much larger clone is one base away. CDR3 residues: CASSCGTSGNGRFF. CDR3 bases: TGTGCCAGCAGCTGCGGGACTAGCGGTAACGGGAGGTTTTTT. The V gene is TRBV13, the J gene TRBJ2-3, with 11 bases fitting TRBD2. This CDR3 contains 14 residues. Germline assignment: CDR1 PRHDT and CDR2 FYEKMQ (reference sequence). The full variable domain, its missing parts supplied by reference TRBV13 and TRBJ2-3, is AAGVIQSPRHLIKEKRETATLKCYPIPRHDTVYWYQQGPGQDPQFLISFYEKMQSDKGSIPDRFSAQQFSDYHSELNMSSLELGDSALYFCASSCGTSGNGRFFGPGTRLTVL.

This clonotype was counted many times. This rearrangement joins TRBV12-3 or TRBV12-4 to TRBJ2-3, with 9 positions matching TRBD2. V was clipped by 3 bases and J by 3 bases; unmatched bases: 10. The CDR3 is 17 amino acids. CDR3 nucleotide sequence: TGTGCCAGCAGTTTCCTGCGGGAGGGCCCCGGGACAGATACGCAGTATTTT. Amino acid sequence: CASSFLREGPGTDTQYF.

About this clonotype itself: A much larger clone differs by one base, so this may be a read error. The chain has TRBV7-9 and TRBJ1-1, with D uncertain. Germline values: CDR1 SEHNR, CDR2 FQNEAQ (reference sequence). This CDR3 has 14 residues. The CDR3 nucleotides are TGTGCCAGCAGCTTAGCGGAGGAGATATATGAAGCTCTCTTT. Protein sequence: CASSLAEEIYEALF.

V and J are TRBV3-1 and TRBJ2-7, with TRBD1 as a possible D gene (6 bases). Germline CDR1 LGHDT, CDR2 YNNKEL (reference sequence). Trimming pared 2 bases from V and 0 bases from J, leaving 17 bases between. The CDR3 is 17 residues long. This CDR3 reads CASSQTLTGADSYEQYF. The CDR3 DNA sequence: TGTGCCAGCAGCCAAACCCTGACAGGCGCTGACTCCTACGAGCAGTACTTC.